This TCR beta chain was identified during a study of cytomegalovirus exposure and HLA in healthy donors (dated by TCRdb to the late 2010s). Looking at the study overall: The 670 or so repertoires of the first cohort and the 95 to 150 validation repertoires were produced on the same platform, according to a later analysis. The study aimed to test whether signatures of past pathogen exposure could be identified by cataloging public T cell receptors. Besides the first cohort of roughly 640 subjects, a separate validation cohort made up of 120 different subjects was used. High-throughput TCR immunosequencing, statistical association of individual TCRs with disease status, and machine learning were combined to predict cytomegalovirus infection status. Results the study describes overall, beyond this receptor: Subsequent analysis determined that TCRs grouped into clusters in the first cohort also showed a tendency toward co-occurrence across the approximately 120 validation repertoires, and approximately 94% of cluster scores exceeded 0. In vitro tests confirmed that a few of the cytomegalovirus-associated TCR beta chains recognize cytomegalovirus antigens. A total of around 150 TCR beta chains were listed by the study as associated with cytomegalovirus. It was suggested by the authors that the approach could potentially be generalized to other disease states and immunological phenotypes. Cytomegalovirus status was reported to be diagnosed by the classifier with high specificity and sensitivity in both the original and validation cohorts. Most TCR sequences were observed very rarely across donors, whereas some public TCRs were present in many individuals. All 120 or so repertoires were used to score co-occurrence in the validation cohort in a later analysis, because that analysis had no HLA typing for the cohort.

Libraries were prepared through the immunoSEQ multiplex PCR assay. Under the source paper's analysis protocol: To diagnose cytomegalovirus status from the catalog of TCR beta chain sequences, a statistical classification framework was built. Held by TCRdb, this immuneACCESS table contains in-frame sequences only and omits some clones. Under half of the omission traces to an unresolved V gene where checked; the cause of the rest is unknown. V and J calls and clone size are copied from that table; D and trimming were computed from the DNA. The sample has 150,000 to 200,000 clones on record, roughly 83% of them singletons. The ten largest clones add up to roughly 1.5% of the sample. Worth noting for this clone: The antigen it binds to is not known. Since a much larger clone is just one base distant, this may be a read error.

The donors belonged to the validation cohort of about 120 subjects, which was separate from the roughly 670-subject first cohort. V is trimmed back by 6 bases and J by 0 bases, and the junction contains 2 bases that no gene match accounts for. As encoded in the germline V gene (reference sequence), CDR1 is MNHEY while CDR2 is SMNVEV. The CDR3 runs 14 residues from the cysteine to the phenylalanine. The read is trimmed to its CDR3 DNA, 42 bases read in frame from base 1. In this chain, TRBV27 is recombined with TRBJ2-7, and 10 junction bases match TRBD1. The material sequenced was PBMCs. This TCR derives from a woman under 30 in good health and CMV-seronegative. For the CDR3, the sequence is CASSRTGGSYEQYF. The DNA sequence is as follows: TGTGCCAGCAGCCGGACAGGGGGCTCCTACGAGCAGTACTTC.